This note documents a single TCR beta chain sequence. This entry comes from a study of T cell changes during pregnancy in multiple sclerosis. Sequencing used immunoSEQ multiplex PCR; TCRdb keeps in-frame clones, though not all of them. The table records some 76,000 clones, around 90% of them present only once. V lost 0 bases and J lost 5, with 16 bases in between. The V gene's germline CDR1 is MGHRA and CDR2 YSYEKL. The CDR3 length is 16 residues. This chain uses TRBV4-1 with TRBJ2-5, with a possible D match to TRBD2 (5 bases). The clonotype originates from a female donor with multiple sclerosis, enrolled in a pregnancy study. Specimen: CD4+ T cells from peripheral blood mononuclear cells, collected after pregnancy. The CDR3 nucleotides read TGCGCCAGCAGCCAAGATTTGGCAGGTCGAGGGGAGACCCAGTACTTC. It specifies CASSQDLAGRGETQYF.